The rows below give T cell receptor beta chains drawn from one sample of a study of monozygotic twins with inflammatory bowel disease. TCRdb re-called the 5' RACE reads and shows each CDR3 protein once, DNA omitted. This sample's table has more than 300,000 distinct CDR3 sequences. What was sequenced was blood. Source of these receptors: a human donor with ulcerative colitis or Crohn's disease, or a healthy co-twin of an affected twin (not recorded which). Each CDR3 is given with its conserved first and last residue.

j_gene,v_gene,CDR3aa
TRBJ2-1,TRBV5-6,CASSLGLAGGSYNEQFF
TRBJ2-5,TRBV7-7,CASSRGQGTAQYF
TRBJ1-5,TRBV27,CASSFRGRNQPQHF
TRBJ2-3,TRBV5-1,CASSLTSGGADTQYF
TRBJ1-2,TRBV7-2,CASSLPPLYGYTF
TRBJ2-5,TRBV7-9,CASLRGDYETQYF
TRBJ2-7,TRBV3-1,CASSLEWGGSYEQYF
TRBJ2-2,TRBV11-2,CASSPPGPITLFLAGELFF
TRBJ1-4,TRBV7-2,CASSSTRREKLFF
TRBJ1-2,TRBV5-1,CASSRGILDSSTNYGYTF
TRBJ2-7,TRBV7-2,CASSSRAGPYEQYF
TRBJ2-5,TRBV29-1,CSAPGFETQYF
TRBJ2-7,TRBV3-1,CASSQAAGGTYEQYF
TRBJ2-7,TRBV12-3/TRBV12-4,CASSRPGTGVHEQYF
TRBJ2-1,TRBV7-9,CASSPTSGSREQFF
TRBJ1-1,TRBV18,CASSPPRGGPLEAFF
TRBJ2-4,TRBV20-1,CSAQDRSAKNIQYF
TRBJ2-2,TRBV7-9,CASSLFRRTGELFF
TRBJ2-3,TRBV7-7,CASSLAGQGDTQYF
TRBJ2-7,TRBV12-3/TRBV12-4,CASNLAGLGYEQYF
TRBJ2-2,TRBV6-5,CASRYAWGVGTGELFF
TRBJ2-4,TRBV7-2,CASSLRLPGVGKNIQYF
TRBJ1-1,TRBV12-3/TRBV12-4,CASSWEGISWTEAFF
TRBJ2-1,TRBV6-5,CSSSYSNSGFSYNEQFF
TRBJ2-7,TRBV20-1,CRARTVMGLAVEEQYF
TRBJ1-3,TRBV6-5,CDSSYGTATGNTIYF
TRBJ2-1,TRBV5-5,CASSFDQGRNEQFF